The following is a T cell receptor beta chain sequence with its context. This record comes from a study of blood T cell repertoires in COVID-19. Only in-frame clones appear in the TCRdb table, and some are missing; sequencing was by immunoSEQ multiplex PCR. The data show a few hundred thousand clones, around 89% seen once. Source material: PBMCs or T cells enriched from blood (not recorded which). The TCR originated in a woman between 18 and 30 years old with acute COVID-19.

For the CDR3, the DNA is TGTGCCAGTAGTCTGGAGAGGAGAAATTCACCCCTCCACTTT. Protein: CASSLERRNSPLHF. The chain joins TRBV19 to TRBJ1-6; no definite D call. Germline assignment: CDR1 LNHDA and CDR2 SQIVND (reference sequence). V dropped 5 bases and J dropped 7 bases, with 12 bases sitting between them. This CDR3 has 14 amino acids.